The TCR beta chain under discussion was sequenced for a study of blood T cell repertoires in COVID-19. Whole-study context: COVID-19 samples, acute and convalescent, were from the United States, Italy and Spain.

This CDR3 is 15 amino acids long. The V segment lost 7 bases and the J segment 5 bases; nucleotides outside the gene matches: 12. Per the germline V gene, CDR1 is MDHEN and CDR2 is SYDVKM. TCRdb's copy holds only in-frame clones and misses some; the assay was immunoSEQ multiplex PCR. The sample carries 200,000 to 300,000 clones, about 90% recorded once. This chain joins TRBV28 and TRBJ1-1, with 8 bases aligning to TRBD1. This TCR derives from a man aged 55 to 70 who had recovered from COVID-19. The sequencing input was peripheral blood. In DNA, the CDR3 is TGTGCCAGCACGTCGCTCGGACAGGGATGGACTGAAGCTTTCTTT. It encodes CASTSLGQGWTEAFF.